This T cell receptor (beta chain) was sequenced during a study of OX40 agonist ivuxolimab in advanced cancers. The table came from immunoSEQ multiplex PCR; TCRdb's copy has only in-frame clones and leaves some out. Of about 100,000 clones in the sample, 90% were seen once. Germline CDR1 is MNHEY and CDR2 is SVGAGI. The CDR3 runs to 13 residues. The junction had 2 bases not matched to a gene; V was cut back by 8 bases and J by 0 bases. This chain joins TRBV6-5 and TRBJ2-7; 9 nucleotides align to TRBD2. This TCR came from an adult with an advanced solid tumor such as melanoma, head and neck, liver or kidney cancer. Here the sequenced sample was CD4+ or CD8+ T cells sorted from blood, taken in a trial of the OX40 agonist ivuxolimab. CDR3 sequence (DNA): TGTGCCAGCCGGACTAGCGTCTCCTACGAGCAGTACTTC. Protein: CASRTSVSYEQYF.